Listed here is a single T cell receptor beta chain. Assay: immunoSEQ multiplex PCR; the TCRdb copy retains only in-frame clones and omits some. The table records 75,000 to 85,000 clones, approximately 96% of them present only once. V lost 1 base and J lost 4, with 14 bases in between. Germline assignment: CDR1 PRHDT and CDR2 FYEKMQ (reference sequence). CDR3 length: 15 amino acids. This record belongs to a study of technical replicates of blood from a handful of donors. The receptor was derived from a human donor in good health. Sequences were obtained from T cells isolated from PBMCs. V gene TRBV13 combines with J gene TRBJ2-7; TRBD2 might be the D (5 bases). The DNA of the CDR3 is TGTGCCAGCAGCTTAGTATCCAGCTCGGGATACGAGCAGTACTTC. Translating gives CASSLVSSSGYEQYF.